This TCR beta chain originates from a study of T cell changes during pregnancy in multiple sclerosis (dated by TCRdb to 2018 to 2020). Regarding the study in general: The study looked at changes in the T cell repertoire across pregnancy in women with multiple sclerosis.

As concerns this clone: It lacks a known antigen. No clone much larger than this one lies a single base away; base qualities are absent.

From cysteine to phenylalanine, the CDR3 is 16 amino acids long. Kept here is only the CDR3 DNA, which spans 48 bases and is read in frame from base 1. Deletion took 2 bases off V and 1 base off J, with a span of 9 bases between the germline ends. CDR1 and CDR2 are read off the germline V gene as MNHEY and SVGAGI. Receptor libraries were prepared by the immunoSEQ multiplex PCR assay. Imported from immuneACCESS, the table was reduced by TCRdb to in-frame sequences with V and J called. These copies leave out some clones; in studies compared against another copy, an unresolved V gene accounts for under half, and the cause of the remainder is not known. This sample is represented by roughly 100,000 clones; about 90% of them were singletons. The ten top clones hold 1.5% to 2% of the sample.

This specimen consisted of peripheral blood, obtained before pregnancy. The chain uses TRBV6-5 and TRBJ2-6, with a weak D call of TRBD2 (5 bases match). The sequence was collected from a female donor with multiple sclerosis, enrolled in a pregnancy study. The CDR3 in this case is CASSYHGKSGANVLTF. Here is the DNA: TGTGCCAGCAGTTACCACGGGAAGTCTGGGGCCAACGTCCTGACTTTC.